Described below is a single T cell receptor beta chain sequence and its context. Its target is not known. These data belong to a study of CD8+ T cells in alopecia areata. General observations from the study: Higher clonality was seen in lesional scalp than in normal scalp, especially in alopecia totalis/universalis.

cDNA prepared by RNA extraction and subsequent reverse transcription served as the template for sequencing. The data were produced by immunoSEQ multiplex PCR, yet TCRdb's version contains in-frame clones alone and is incomplete. The table has around 150,000 clones, roughly 60% seen once. The V and J ends lost 4 bases and 4 bases, in that order; junction bases with no gene match: 12. Germline CDR1 reads SEHNR; CDR2 reads FQNEAQ (reference sequence). There are 17 residues in the CDR3. What was sequenced was CD8+ T cells sorted from blood. This TCR was sampled from a human donor in good health. The chain employs TRBV7-9 and TRBJ1-2, with 10 positions matching TRBD1. The CDR3 DNA reads as TGTGCCAGCAGCTGGGGACAGGGGTTTGGATCCACCTATGGCTACACCTTC. Residues: CASSWGQGFGSTYGYTF.